This TCR beta chain was recovered during a study of blood T cell repertoires in COVID-19. Clones were sequenced by immunoSEQ multiplex PCR, and TCRdb holds only the in-frame ones, with some missing. Here the sample spans over 110,000 clones, 81% being singletons. The CDR3 length is 15 residues. The V and J ends lost 6 bases and 1 base respectively, with 15 bases between them. Germline CDR1 and CDR2: MDHEN and SYDVKM. Sequencing used peripheral blood. V is TRBV28 and J is TRBJ1-2; D perhaps matches TRBD1 (5 bases). This clonotype originated in a human donor in a cohort sampled during active COVID-19. The CDR3 is CASSPKIQGNYGYTF. The CDR3 bases are TGTGCCAGCAGCCCGAAAATTCAGGGTAACTATGGCTACACCTTC.